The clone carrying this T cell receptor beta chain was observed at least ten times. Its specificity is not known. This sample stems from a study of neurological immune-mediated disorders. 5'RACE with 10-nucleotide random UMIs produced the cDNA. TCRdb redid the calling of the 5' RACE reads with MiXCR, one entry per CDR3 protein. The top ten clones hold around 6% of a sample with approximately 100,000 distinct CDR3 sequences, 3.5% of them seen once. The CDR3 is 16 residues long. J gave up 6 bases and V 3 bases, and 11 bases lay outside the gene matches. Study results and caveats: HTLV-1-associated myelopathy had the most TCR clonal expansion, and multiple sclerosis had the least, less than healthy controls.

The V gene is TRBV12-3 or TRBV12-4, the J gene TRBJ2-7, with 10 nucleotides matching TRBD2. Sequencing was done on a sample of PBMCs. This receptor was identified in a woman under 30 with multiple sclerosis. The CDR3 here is CASSLFSLAGLLEQYF. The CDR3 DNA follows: TGTGCCAGCAGTTTGTTCTCACTAGCGGGATTGCTCGAGCAGTACTTC.